Shown below are 16 T cell receptor beta chains from a single sample sequenced in a study of a mutant IDH1 vaccine in newly diagnosed glioma. Time point denoted: week 47, end of study. What each vaccine dose contained was 300 ug of mutant IDH1 20-mer peptide, accompanied by topical imiquimod. Their recognized antigens are unknown. Assay used: immunoSEQ multiplex PCR; TCRdb lists only in-frame clones, some missing. Of approximately 50,000 clones in the sample, roughly 87% were seen once. This specimen was PBMCs, taken from a glioma patient whose treatment included an IDH1 peptide vaccine. These receptors all stem from a woman aged 45-60 years with glioma.

V usage is TRBV30 and J usage is TRBJ1-1; maybe TRBD1 (6 bases). Germline CDR1 and CDR2: GTSNPN and SVGIG (reference sequence). Between the trimmed V and J ends, which lost 6 bases and 0 bases, there was a span of 8 bases. The CDR3 spans 12 residues. The CDR3 DNA is TGTGCCTGCGACAGGCTGAACACTGAAGCTTTCTTT. Residues: CACDRLNTEAFF. The whole variable domain, filled in from reference TRBV30 and TRBJ1-1, reads SQTIHQWPATLVQPVGSPLSLECTVEGTSNPNLYWYRQAAGRGLQLLFYSVGIGQISSEVPQNLSASRPQDRQFILSSKKLLLSDSGFYLCACDRLNTEAFFGQGTRLTVV.

In its sample, this clone was seen once. V and J are TRBV9 and TRBJ1-4; 7 nucleotides align to TRBD1. After removal of 5 bases from V and 8 bases from J, the junction contained 6 bases not matched to a gene. Germline-derived CDR1 and CDR2 are SGDLS and YYNGEE. The CDR3 covers 13 residues. The CDR3 here is CASSGQDGEKLFF. For the CDR3, the DNA is TGTGCCAGCAGTGGACAGGACGGAGAAAAACTGTTTTTT.

V gene TRBV9 combines with J gene TRBJ2-1; possibly TRBD1 for D (6 bases). The CDR3 consists of 13 residues. The V end was cut by 3 bases, the J end by 7 bases, with 11 bases between. In germline, CDR1 is SGDLS, CDR2 YYNGEE. In DNA, the CDR3 is TGTGCCAGCAGCGCGGGACATCCGAATGAGCAGTTCTTC. This gives the protein CASSAGHPNEQFF.

The chain has TRBV9 and TRBJ2-7; tentative D call: TRBD1 (5 bases). V was cut by 3 bases and J by 3 bases, with 10 bases left in between. From germline, CDR1 is SGDLS and CDR2 YYNGEE. The CDR3 has 13 amino acids. This chain's CDR3 is CASSAQGYYEQYF. The CDR3 DNA is TGTGCCAGCAGCGCCCAGGGTTACTACGAGCAGTACTTC. Filled out from reference TRBV9 and TRBJ2-7, the complete variable domain reads DSGVTQTPKHLITATGQRVTLRCSPRSGDLSVYWYQQSLDQGLQFLIQYYNGEERAKGNILERFSAQQFPDLHSELNLSSLELGDSALYFCASSAQGYYEQYFGPGTRLTVT.

The chain carries TRBV11-3 and TRBJ2-3; D is unresolved. The germline V and J ends were trimmed by 1 base and 2 bases, with 7 bases remaining between them. Germline CDR1 reads SGHNT; CDR2 reads YENEEA. CDR3 size: 14 residues. CDR3 residues: CASSLAQYTDTQYF. The DNA for the CDR3 is TGTGCCAGCAGCTTAGCCCAATACACAGATACGCAGTATTTT. Looking up the rest from reference TRBV11-3 and TRBJ2-3 gives the full variable domain: EAGVVQSPRYKIIEKKQPVAFWCNPISGHNTLYWYLQNLGQGPELLIRYENEEAVDDSQLPKDRFSAERLKGVDSTLKIQPAELGDSAVYLCASSLAQYTDTQYFGPGTRLTVL.

The rearrangement joins TRBV5-1 to TRBJ2-7; 8 nucleotides line up with TRBD1. Per the germline V gene, CDR1 is SGHRS and CDR2 is YFSETQ. V trimming: 3 bases; J trimming: 6 bases; junction bases outside the gene matches: 5. The CDR3 has 13 residues. CDR3 bases: TGCGCCAGCAGCTCGACAGGGGTCGGCGAGCAGTACTTC. Translation: CASSSTGVGEQYF.

This chain connects TRBV27 to TRBJ1-6, with 9 positions matching TRBD1. The CDR3 runs 17 residues. Looked up from germline, CDR1 is MNHEY and CDR2 is SMNVEV (reference sequence). V lost 4 bases to trimming and J lost 7 bases; unmatched junction nucleotides: 11. CDR3: CASSSPKPDRGNSPLHF. Written as DNA, the CDR3 is TGTGCCAGCAGTTCCCCTAAGCCAGACAGGGGGAATTCACCCCTCCACTTT.

The chain uses TRBV20-1 and TRBJ1-2; D ambiguous. The CDR3 length is 10 residues. Germline-derived CDR1 and CDR2 are DFQATT and SNEGSKA (reference sequence). Trimming stripped 1 base from V and 4 bases from J, with 1 base between. The CDR3 nucleotides are TGCAGTGCTAGAGTCTATGGCTACACCTTC. It codes for CSARVYGYTF.

The chain uses TRBV5-1 and TRBJ1-4; TRBD1 matches 10 bases. The trim removed 7 bases at V and 6 bases at J, leaving 6 bases unmatched. Looked up from germline, CDR1 is SGHRS and CDR2 is YFSETQ. The CDR3 has 14 amino acids. The CDR3 nucleotides read TGCGCCAGCGCCTCCGGGACAGGGGATGAAAAACTGTTTTTT. Translating it yields CASASGTGDEKLFF.

The chain is built from TRBV5-1 and TRBJ2-7; 7 bases are a match to TRBD1. The trim removed 4 bases at V and 2 bases at J, leaving 15 bases unmatched. The V gene's germline CDR1 is SGHRS and CDR2 YFSETQ. The CDR3 loop spans 17 amino acids. The CDR3 bases are TGCGCCAGCAGCGCCTCGTCGACAGGGATAACTGCCTACGAGCAGTACTTC. Protein: CASSASSTGITAYEQYF.

The chain carries TRBV5-1 and TRBJ1-2, with 7 bases aligning to TRBD1. This CDR3 is 13 amino acids long. The V gene's germline CDR1 is SGHRS and CDR2 YFSETQ. Trimming at V came to 0 bases and at J to 8 bases, leaving 4 bases not matched to a gene. CDR3 amino acids: CASSLGQGGGYTF. CDR3 bases: TGCGCCAGCAGCTTGGGACAGGGAGGAGGCTACACCTTC.

The chain couples TRBV9 to TRBJ2-3, with a weak D call TRBD2 (5 bases). There are 15 residues in the CDR3. Looked up from germline, CDR1 is SGDLS and CDR2 is YYNGEE. Trimming pared 4 bases from V and 0 bases from J, leaving 12 bases between. DNA of the CDR3: TGTGCCAGCAGCCCCGGGGAGACTAGCACAGATACGCAGTATTTT. Translating it yields CASSPGETSTDTQYF.

This sequence joins TRBV5-1 and TRBJ1-5; D is perhaps TRBD1 (5 bases). The V end lost 4 bases, the J end lost 6 bases, and 14 bases lay between the germline ends. This CDR3 spans 14 amino acids. From germline, CDR1 is SGHRS and CDR2 YFSETQ. In DNA, the CDR3 is TGCGCCAGCAGCCCCTCCGGGGGGACTCAGCCCCAGCATTTT. This gives the protein CASSPSGGTQPQHF.

The J gene is TRBJ2-7, the V gene TRBV11-2; TRBD1 matches 7 bases. The ends lost 10 bases at V and 2 bases at J; junction bases unmatched: 11. The CDR3 has 14 residues. Germline CDR1 is SGHAT and CDR2 is FQNNGV. CDR3: CATALNRGPYEQYF. The DNA for the CDR3 is TGTGCCACTGCCCTTAACAGGGGTCCCTACGAGCAGTACTTC.

V usage is TRBV11-2 and J usage is TRBJ1-2; D is perhaps TRBD1 (5 bases). V gave up 5 bases and J gave up 2 bases, with 12 bases separating them. The CDR3 consists of 14 residues. Germline assignment: CDR1 SGHAT and CDR2 FQNNGV. As DNA, the CDR3 is TGTGCCAGCAGCCTGGGGGGGATAAACTATGGCTACACCTTC. Protein: CASSLGGINYGYTF. The full variable domain, completed using reference TRBV11-2 and TRBJ1-2, is EAGVAQSPRYKIIEKRQSVAFWCNPISGHATLYWYQQILGQGPKLLIQFQNNGVVDDSQLPKDRFSAERLKGVDSTLKIQPAKLEDSAVYLCASSLGGINYGYTFGSGTRLTVV.

The chain combines TRBV5-6 with TRBJ2-4; D gene ambiguous. This CDR3 has 14 amino acids. The germline gives CDR1 SGHDT, CDR2 YYEEEE. Trimming pared 4 bases from V and 3 bases from J, leaving 11 bases between. DNA of the CDR3: TGTGCCAGCAGCCTCATCGCTGTCAAAAACATTCAGTACTTC. Protein sequence: CASSLIAVKNIQYF.